There are many counts of the clone carrying this T cell receptor (beta chain). Individual cDNA molecules each received unique molecular identifiers attached to them. MiXCR, run by TCRdb on the 5' RACE reads, gives a single entry per CDR3 protein. The sample lists tens of thousands of distinct CDR3 sequences; 10% were seen once. This record belongs to a study of early T cells in non-severe SARS-CoV-2 infection. V shed 4 bases and J 10 bases; nucleotides not matched to a gene: 7. The CDR3 covers 13 residues. The germline V gene has CDR1 KGHDR and CDR2 SFDVKD. The sequences come from whole blood, collected at baseline. V is TRBV24-1 and J is TRBJ1-1; 8 bases fit TRBD1. This clonotype originated in an adult who was a healthcare worker with PCR-confirmed SARS-CoV-2 infection or an uninfected control (not recorded which). CDR3: CATSEQGARRAFF. Written as DNA, the CDR3 is TGTGCCACCAGTGAGCAGGGGGCCCGGCGAGCTTTCTTT.